The rows below give T cell receptor beta chains drawn from one sample of a study of cytomegalovirus exposure and HLA in healthy donors. Sequencing used immunoSEQ multiplex PCR; TCRdb keeps in-frame clones, though not all of them. The table shows approximately 160,000 clones, with over 75% occurring only once. The sample consisted of PBMCs. Receptors were obtained from a human donor in good health. Both conserved end residues are part of each CDR3. A D gene is named only where the DNA matches it firmly. Where a row states a size, it is once, few, many or the class of an expanded clone; other rows omit it.

13	NA	TRBV14	NA	TRBJ1-1	TGTGCCAGCAGCCCTTGGACAGACACTGAAGCTTTCTTT	CASSPWTDTEAFF
15	NA	TRBV4-3	NA	TRBJ2-7	TGCGCCAGCAGCCAAGAGCCAGGGAACTCCTACGAGCAGTACTTC	CASSQEPGNSYEQYF
14	NA	TRBV2	NA	TRBJ2-2	TGTGCCAGCAGTCTGACAGCGAACACCGGGGAGCTGTTTTTT	CASSLTANTGELFF
16	TRBD2	TRBV30	NA	TRBJ2-7	TGTGCCTGGACCTACCCAGGACTAGCGGGGGTGTGCGAGCAGTACTTC	CAWTYPGLAGVCEQYF
15	TRBD1	TRBV15	NA	TRBJ2-3	TGTGCCACCAGCAGACCGGGACAGGGGGTAGATACGCAGTATTTT	CATSRPGQGVDTQYF
15	NA	TRBV27	NA	TRBJ2-3	TGTGCCAGCACCTTTCTGGGGGCCAGCACAGATACGCAGTATTTT	CASTFLGASTDTQYF
16	NA	TRBV4-3	NA	TRBJ2-1	TGCGCCAGCAGCCAAGATTCTGTAGGGGGGGCCCTTGAGCAGTTCTTC	CASSQDSVGGALEQFF
17	NA	TRBV4-1	once	TRBJ1-3	TGCGCCAGCAGCCGGGACTCTTCAGGAAATACCGCTGTGTCCATATATTTT	CASSRDSSGNTAVSIYF
11	NA	TRBV5-1	NA	TRBJ1-1	TGCGCCAGCGCTATGGACACTGAAGCTTTCTTT	CASAMDTEAFF
14	TRBD1	TRBV6-5	NA	TRBJ1-2	TGTGCCAGCAGCCGTGGACAGGGGAACTATGGCTACACCTTC	CASSRGQGNYGYTF
16	TRBD1	TRBV11-2	NA	TRBJ1-6	TGTGCCAGCAGCTTAGTCGGGACAGGGGGGAATTCACCCCTCCACTTT	CASSLVGTGGNSPLHF
14	NA	TRBV6-5	NA	TRBJ1-1	TGTGCCAGCAGTTACGGGGGGATCGGCACTGAAGCTTTCTTT	CASSYGGIGTEAFF
13	NA	TRBV5-4	NA	TRBJ1-2	TGTGCCATCCCGGAGGGGACCTCCTATGGCTACACCTTC	CAIPEGTSYGYTF
15	NA	TRBV5-6	NA	TRBJ2-5	TGTGCCAGCAGCCCACGGACACCGTACCAAGAGACCCAGTACTTC	CASSPRTPYQETQYF
14	TRBD1	TRBV2	NA	TRBJ1-5	TGTGCCAGCATCCTTGGACAGGGAGATCAGCCCCAGCATTTT	CASILGQGDQPQHF
14	TRBD1	TRBV11-2	NA	TRBJ1-5	TGTGCCAGCAGCGCGGACAGGGGCAATCAGCCCCAGCATTTT	CASSADRGNQPQHF
18	TRBD2	TRBV7-2	NA	TRBJ2-3	TGTGCCAGCAGCTTAGGGACTAGCGGGGGAACTAGCACAGATACGCAGTATTTT	CASSLGTSGGTSTDTQYF
15	NA	TRBV18	NA	TRBJ2-1	TGTGCCAGCTCACCTTTGGACAGTACCTACAATGAGCAGTTCTTC	CASSPLDSTYNEQFF
12	NA	TRBV7-2	once	TRBJ1-5	TGTGCCAGCAGCCCGTCCAATCAGCCCCAGCATTTT	CASSPSNQPQHF
15	NA	TRBV4-1	NA	TRBJ2-7	TGCGCCAGCAGCCAAGATGAGCTGCCGATCTACGAGCAGTACTTC	CASSQDELPIYEQYF
18	TRBD1	TRBV7-9	NA	TRBJ1-2	TGTTCCAGCAGCCGGTGGGGACAGGGGGCGCAAATTAACTATGGCTACACCTTC	CSSSRWGQGAQINYGYTF
17	TRBD2	TRBV5-4	few	TRBJ2-2	TGTGCCAGCAGCTTGGTAGCGGGGGGGCTGAACACCGGGGAGCTGTTTTTT	CASSLVAGGLNTGELFF
15	NA	TRBV7-9	once	TRBJ1-1	TGTGCCAGCAGCCTAGAGGGGATTCGGTACACTGAAGCTTTCTTT	CASSLEGIRYTEAFF
16	NA	TRBV2	once	TRBJ2-4	TGTGCCAGCAGTGAAGAGTTCGGGGTTACCAAAAACATTCAGTACTTC	CASSEEFGVTKNIQYF
15	TRBD2	TRBV5-6	NA	TRBJ2-1	TGTGCCAGCAGCCCTGAAGCGGGGTCCTACAATGAGCAGTTCTTC	CASSPEAGSYNEQFF
13	NA	TRBV6-6	NA	TRBJ1-3	TGTGCCAGCAGTGGGACAATAGGAAACACCATATATTTT	CASSGTIGNTIYF